A selection of T cell receptor beta chains follows, all from one sample in a study of shared clonotypes between healthy human individuals. The protocol was immunoSEQ multiplex PCR, while the TCRdb copy is restricted to in-frame clones and leaves out a portion. This sample has around 1.1 million clones, with approximately 80% found just once. The source material was memory CD4+ T cells from PBMCs. All receptors derive from a man between 18 and 35 years old in good health. Some clones in this sample may be carry-over from other donors' samples. The CDR3 runs from the conserved cysteine through the conserved F or W. Part of the rows lack a size; the others show once, few, many or a class for expanded clones.

CDR3 protein,clone size,J gene,V gene
CAILGPTNEKLFF,NA,TRBJ1-4,TRBV5-1
CASSLTQGLNEKLFF,NA,TRBJ1-4,TRBV7-9
CSVMGHRDSPLHF,NA,TRBJ1-6,TRBV29-1
CASSLEDRNTEAFF,NA,TRBJ1-1,TRBV4-1
CASTWGTGHTGELFF,NA,TRBJ2-2,TRBV5-4
CASSPERGRSYEQYF,NA,TRBJ2-7,TRBV7-9
CASSPGATEKLFF,NA,TRBJ1-4,TRBV5-4
CASRGFATNEKLFF,NA,TRBJ1-4,TRBV28
CASRPDPYQETQYF,NA,TRBJ2-5,TRBV2
CASSPSGLGAGGSNEQFF,many,TRBJ2-1,TRBV4-3
CASSLAQGDQETQYF,NA,TRBJ2-5,TRBV7-9
CASIRDSNQPQHF,NA,TRBJ1-5,TRBV2
CASSYSGQGWNQPQHF,NA,TRBJ1-5,TRBV6-6
CASSKTYRTGGELFF,NA,TRBJ2-2,TRBV27
CASSIRLRETQYF,NA,TRBJ2-5,TRBV19
CATTGQGIGELFF,NA,TRBJ2-2,TRBV19
CASSDGSGTQGDEQFF,once,TRBJ2-1,TRBV6-4